These T cell receptor beta chains were read from a single sample in a study of CD8+CD57+ T cells in acquired aplastic anemia. Each CDR3 protein gets one entry after TCRdb re-called the reads with MiXCR. The profile covers 150,000 to 200,000 distinct CDR3 sequences, with 48% appearing a single time and around 1.8% taken by the ten largest. Sample: sorted CD4+, CD8+, or CD8+CD57+ T cells (not recorded which) from PBMCs. These receptors came from a human donor with aplastic anemia. Each CDR3 is given with its conserved first and last residue. D genes are given only for firm matches. Where a row states a size, it is once, few, many or the class of an expanded clone; other rows omit it.

CDR3 protein | CDR3 DNA | V gene | clone size | J gene | D gene
CASSIQGRHEQFF | TGTGCCAGTAGTATTCAGGGGAGGCATGAGCAGTTCTTC | TRBV19 | many | TRBJ2-1 | .
CASSTDRDLSSYNSPLHF | TGTGCCAGCAGCACGGACAGAGACTTAAGCTCCTATAATTCACCCCTCCACTTT | TRBV7-8 | . | TRBJ1-6 | .
CASSLTVVNSPLHF | TGTGCCAGCAGCTTGACAGTGGTTAATTCACCCCTCCACTTT | TRBV5-4 | . | TRBJ1-6 | .
CASRPSTSGISIGELFF | TGTGCCAGCAGGCCCTCGACTAGCGGGATTAGTATCGGGGAGCTGTTTTTT | TRBV12-3/TRBV12-4 | few | TRBJ2-2 | TRBD2
CSVGIGTATYGYTF | TGCAGCGTCGGGATCGGGACAGCGACCTATGGCTACACCTTC | TRBV29-1 | few | TRBJ1-2 | TRBD1
CALSEQYF | TGTGCCTTGTCCGAGCAGTACTTC | TRBV7-2 | few | TRBJ2-7 | .
CASSLRGGRTGEKLFF | TGTGCCAGCAGCTTGAGGGGGGGGCGCACGGGTGAAAAACTGTTTTTT | TRBV5-6 | few | TRBJ1-4 | .
CASSSPGAGANVLTF | TGTGCCAGTAGTTCCCCAGGGGCTGGGGCCAACGTCCTGACTTTC | TRBV19 | few | TRBJ2-6 | .
CASSVDGTGRNEKLFF | TGTGCCAGCAGCGTAGACGGGACAGGGCGAAATGAAAAACTGTTTTTT | TRBV9 | . | TRBJ1-4 | TRBD1
CATRLRGDWGYTF | TGTGCCACCAGGTTGCGGGGAGACTGGGGCTACACCTTC | TRBV24-1 | . | TRBJ1-2 | .
CASSERTTNYSPLHF | TGTGCCAGCAGTGAAAGGACCACGAACTATTCACCCCTCCACTTT | TRBV2 | . | TRBJ1-6 | .
CASSLASGGTDTQYF | TGTGCCAGCAGTTTAGCTAGCGGGGGAACAGATACGCAGTATTTT | TRBV28 | . | TRBJ2-3 | TRBD2
CASSFPLRANTGELFF | TGTGCCAGCAGCTTCCCACTTCGCGCGAACACCGGGGAGCTGTTTTTT | TRBV5-4 | many | TRBJ2-2 | .
CASSPATGGESGETQYF | TGTGCCAGCTCACCGGCGACAGGGGGGGAATCCGGAGAGACCCAGTACTTC | TRBV18 | . | TRBJ2-5 | TRBD1
CSVDRNAGDLDEQFF | TGCAGCGTTGACCGCAACGCGGGAGATTTGGATGAGCAGTTCTTC | TRBV29-1 | . | TRBJ2-1 | TRBD2
CSVDPGQGAPDEQYF | TGCAGCGTCGACCCGGGACAGGGGGCTCCCGACGAGCAGTACTTC | TRBV29-1 | . | TRBJ2-7 | TRBD1
CASSLGQGSNEQFF | TGCGCCAGCAGCTTGGGGCAGGGGTCCAATGAGCAGTTCTTC | TRBV5-1 | many | TRBJ2-1 | .
CASTRGQGARNEQFF | TGTGCCAGCACCAGGGGACAGGGGGCGCGAAATGAGCAGTTCTTC | TRBV10-3 | . | TRBJ2-1 | TRBD1
CSAGLPSTDTQYF | TGCAGTGCTGGACTACCTAGCACAGATACGCAGTATTTT | TRBV20-1 | . | TRBJ2-3 | .
CATSRDVGDVYTQYF | TGTGCCACCAGCAGAGATGTAGGGGACGTTTATACGCAGTATTTT | TRBV15 | many | TRBJ2-3 | .
CASSRDPGVRTEAFF | TGTGCCAGCAGCCGGGATCCAGGGGTTAGGACTGAAGCTTTCTTT | TRBV14 | many | TRBJ1-1 | .